Below, 20 T cell receptor beta chains from the same sample are listed, as sequenced in a study of T cell responses to AZD1222 COVID-19 vaccine. Assay used: immunoSEQ multiplex PCR; TCRdb lists only in-frame clones, some missing. The repertoire holds 90,000 or so clones, with about nine tenths as singletons. Sample: peripheral blood, taken 28 days after the second AZD1222 dose. Source of these receptors: an adult who received the AZD1222 COVID-19 vaccine.

The chain couples TRBV5-1 to TRBJ1-4; the D is unclear. Between the trimmed V and J ends, which lost 0 bases and 5 bases, there was a span of 14 bases. The germline gives CDR1 SGHRS, CDR2 YFSETQ. This CDR3 spans 16 amino acids. For the CDR3, the DNA is TGCGCCAGCAGCTTGGGGCTTGGGGAGTTCAATGAAAAACTGTTTTTT. It codes for CASSLGLGEFNEKLFF.

CDR3 sequence: CASTLFSGNTIYF. The CDR3 DNA reads TGTGCCAGCACGCTCTTCTCTGGAAACACCATATATTTT. V gene TRBV6-5 combines with J gene TRBJ1-3; D not certain. There are 13 residues in the CDR3. Trimming stripped 7 bases from V and 0 bases from J, with 7 bases between. Germline CDR1 reads MNHEY; CDR2 reads SVGAGI.

The gene calls are TRBV7-2 and TRBJ1-3; D is unresolved. V was pared by 4 bases and J by 4 bases, with 14 bases between. CDR3 length equals 15 residues. Germline V gene data show CDR1 as SGHTA and CDR2 as FQGNSA. The CDR3 bases are TGTGCCAGCAGCTACGGGAGCCTAAAAGGAAACACCATATATTTT. Amino acid sequence: CASSYGSLKGNTIYF.

J is TRBJ2-1 and V is TRBV25-1; the match to TRBD1 covers 9 bases. V dropped 3 bases and J dropped 3; count of bases not matched to a gene: 3. The CDR3 is made up of 15 amino acids. Germline CDR1 MGHDK, CDR2 SYGVNS. In DNA, the CDR3 is TGTGCCAGCAGTGACCGGGACAGGGTCTACAATGAGCAGTTCTTC. This encodes CASSDRDRVYNEQFF. Full variable domain (missing parts from reference TRBV25-1 and TRBJ2-1): EADIYQTPRYLVIGTGKKITLECSQTMGHDKMYWYQQDPGMELHLIHYSYGVNSTEKGDLSSESTVSRIRTEHFPLTLESARPSHTSQYLCASSDRDRVYNEQFFGPGTRLTVL.

This clone has only a few counts. The chain carries TRBV6-6 and TRBJ2-7; TRBD2 aligns across 7 bases. With V trimmed by 0 bases and J by 6 bases, 11 bases remained unmatched. The CDR3 is 16 amino acids. Germline loops: CDR1 MNHNY, CDR2 SVGAGI (reference sequence). CDR3 protein: CASSYSLREPGGEQYF. Written as DNA, the CDR3 is TGTGCCAGCAGTTACTCGCTTAGAGAACCGGGGGGCGAGCAGTACTTC.

The V gene is TRBV25-1, the J gene TRBJ2-7; 7 bases align to TRBD1. This CDR3 region has 13 residues. Trimming at V came to 2 bases and at J to 6 bases, leaving 4 bases not matched to a gene. CDR1 MGHDK and CDR2 SYGVNS come from the germline V gene. For the CDR3, the DNA is TGTGCCAGCAGTGAAGACAGGGTGGGCGAGCAGTACTTC. Its protein is CASSEDRVGEQYF.

The CDR3 region is CAISDGTGGRSYNSPLHF. CDR3 DNA sequence: TGTGCCATCAGTGATGGGACAGGGGGCCGCTCCTATAATTCACCCCTCCACTTT. V and J are TRBV10-3 and TRBJ1-6; 12 bases are a match to TRBD1. The V gene's germline CDR1 is ENHRY and CDR2 SYGVKD. This CDR3 has 18 amino acids. The junction had 3 bases not matched to a gene; V was cut back by 3 bases and J by 0 bases.

The chain couples TRBV7-2 to TRBJ2-2, with D perhaps matching TRBD2 (6 bases). Looked up from germline, CDR1 is SGHTA and CDR2 is FQGNSA. V was shortened by 7 bases and J by 3 bases, with 15 bases between the two germline ends. The CDR3 has 15 residues. The CDR3 bases are TGTGCCAGCAACGCGATTGGGGGGTACACCGGGGAGCTGTTTTTT. Residues: CASNAIGGYTGELFF.

This chain connects TRBV15 to TRBJ1-1; weak D call: TRBD1 (6 bases). Deletions cut 4 bases from V and 4 bases from J, with 10 bases between. Germline CDR1 reads LNHNV; CDR2 reads YYDKDF (reference sequence). The CDR3 covers 13 residues. The CDR3 region is CATSTPGVTEAFF. DNA for the CDR3: TGTGCCACCAGCACCCCAGGGGTCACTGAAGCTTTCTTT.

The rearrangement uses TRBV29-1 and TRBJ1-1, with D perhaps TRBD1 (6 bases). This CDR3 is 11 amino acids long. Germline V gene lookup returns CDR1 SQVTM and CDR2 ANQGSEA. V dropped 6 bases and J dropped 4 bases, with 9 bases sitting between them. The CDR3 DNA sequence: TGCAGCGTAATCAGGGGCACTGAAGCTTTCTTT. Its protein is CSVIRGTEAFF.

The J gene is TRBJ1-1, the V gene TRBV7-9; D remains ambiguous. The CDR3 has 13 amino acids. Trimming cost V 3 bases and J 1 base, with 6 bases left between them. Germline V lookup: CDR1 SEHNR, CDR2 FQNEAQ (reference sequence). The CDR3 protein is CASSFGANTEAFF. The CDR3 DNA reads TGTGCCAGCAGCTTTGGCGCGAACACTGAAGCTTTCTTT.

This chain joins TRBV21-1 and TRBJ1-1; TRBD1, as called in the table, went unchecked against the DNA. TRBV21-1 is tagged as a pseudogene. The CDR3 length is 13 residues. CDR3 in amino acids: CASERRGTPKAFF. Written as DNA, the CDR3 is TGTGCCAGCGAGCGCAGGGGAACCCCGAAGGCTTTCTTT.

Points on this clone: Mismatch with germline at one junction end may stem from a read error. The chain combines TRBV6-1 with TRBJ1-1, with 7 bases that match TRBD1. Germline loops: CDR1 MNHNS, CDR2 SASEGT. CDR3 length equals 17 residues. The CDR3: CASREGGGRLMNTEAFF. DNA for the CDR3: TGTGCCAGCAGGGAAGGGGGCGGCCGTCTTATGAACACTGAAGCTTTCTTT.

The V and J genes are TRBV3-1 (or the pseudogene TRBV3-2) and TRBJ1-3, with TRBD1 matching over 7 bases. The CDR3 totals 15 residues. The V gene's germline CDR1 is LGHDT and CDR2 YNNKEL (reference sequence). V was pared by 4 bases and J by 2 bases, with 5 bases of the junction left unmatched. Here the CDR3 reads CASSPSGGPGNTIYF. CDR3 DNA sequence: TGTGCCAGCAGCCCCTCAGGGGGACCTGGAAACACCATATATTTT.

V gene TRBV27 combines with J gene TRBJ1-1, with 7 bases lining up with TRBD1. Germline CDR1 and CDR2: MNHEY and SMNVEV (reference sequence). This CDR3 has 16 amino acids. Losses at the gene ends were 4 bases for V and 1 base for J; bases not matched to a gene: 9. The CDR3 nucleotides are TGTGCCAGCAGTTCTAGGGACAGCTCGGCGAACACTGAAGCTTTCTTT. Its protein is CASSSRDSSANTEAFF.

This chain uses TRBV6-5 with TRBJ2-7; 8 bases agree with TRBD1. This CDR3 contains 12 residues. J gave up 2 bases and V 10 bases, and 4 bases lay outside the gene matches. Germline V lookup: CDR1 MNHEY, CDR2 SVGAGI. CDR3 sequence (DNA): TGTGCCACGGACAGGGTCACCTACGAGCAGTACTTC. It yields the protein CATDRVTYEQYF.

V usage is TRBV18 and J usage is TRBJ2-4, with a possible D match to TRBD2 (6 bases). The germline V gene encodes CDR1 KGHSH and CDR2 LQKENI. Trimming took 6 bases from V and 5 from J, leaving 17 bases between them. The CDR3 is 15 amino acids. Here the CDR3 reads CASSHLGGTENIQYF. DNA of the CDR3: TGTGCCAGCTCCCATCTGGGCGGGACGGAAAACATTCAGTACTTC.

V usage is TRBV13 and J usage is TRBJ2-7; D remains unclear. From germline, CDR1 is PRHDT and CDR2 FYEKMQ (reference sequence). CDR3 length equals 16 residues. V gave up 4 bases and J gave up 2 bases, with 18 bases separating them. As DNA, the CDR3 is TGTGCCAGCAGCTACCTTAACAGCAGGTTTACCTACGAGCAGTACTTC. Residues: CASSYLNSRFTYEQYF.

This chain joins TRBV27 and TRBJ1-6; D is perhaps TRBD1 (5 bases). Germline V lookup: CDR1 MNHEY, CDR2 SMNVEV (reference sequence). V lost 5 bases and J lost 10, with 15 bases in between. The CDR3 runs 14 residues. CDR3 residues: CASSRDELYSPLHF. The CDR3 DNA sequence: TGTGCCAGCAGTCGGGACGAGTTATACTCACCCCTCCACTTT.

This chain links TRBV5-5 with TRBJ2-1; TRBD1 might be the D (5 bases). This CDR3 contains 11 residues. Germline loops: CDR1 SGHKS, CDR2 YYEKEE (reference sequence). V lost 4 bases, J lost 8 bases, and 7 bases lay in between. In DNA, the CDR3 is TGTGCCAGCAGCCTGACAGATGAGCAGTTCTTC. Its translation is CASSLTDEQFF.